This T cell receptor (beta chain) was retrieved from a study of shared clonotypes between healthy human individuals. Study-wide results and limits: It was the few donors that limited the genetic and exposure-history diversity represented. Of the naive CD4 clonotypes, around 4.9% were shared across several donors.

In replicate PCRs of sorted subsets, approximately 210 ng DNA, roughly 27,000 T cell genomes, was used. Original data processing: Filtering was not the same, since immunoSEQ gave junction-only sequences without quality scores. The table came from immunoSEQ multiplex PCR; TCRdb's copy has only in-frame clones and leaves some out. The DNA was the basis for D and trimming; V, J and clone size are from that table. The sample shows under 750,000 clones, 72% of them seen only once. CDR1 is LNHDA and CDR2 is SQIVND in the germline V gene (reference sequence). This CDR3 has 15 amino acids. Trimming took off 3 bases at V and 4 bases at J, with 15 bases between the two ends. This clone was counted a few times. The target antigen is unknown.

Sequencing was performed on memory CD4+ T cells sorted from blood. As to subset: CD45RA-negative fraction. The receptor's source is a woman in her thirties in good health. The rearrangement links TRBV19 to TRBJ1-2; the D gene is possibly TRBD1 (5 bases). CDR3 amino acids: CASSIGQSVFYGYTF. The CDR3 DNA is TGTGCCAGTAGTATCGGACAATCAGTCTTCTATGGCTACACCTTC. The full variable domain, completed using reference TRBV19 and TRBJ1-2, is DGGITQSPKYLFRKEGQNVTLSCEQNLNHDAMYWYRQDPGQGLRLIYYSQIVNDFQKGDIAEGYSVSREKKESFPLTVTSAQKNPTAFYLCASSIGQSVFYGYTFGSGTRLTVV.